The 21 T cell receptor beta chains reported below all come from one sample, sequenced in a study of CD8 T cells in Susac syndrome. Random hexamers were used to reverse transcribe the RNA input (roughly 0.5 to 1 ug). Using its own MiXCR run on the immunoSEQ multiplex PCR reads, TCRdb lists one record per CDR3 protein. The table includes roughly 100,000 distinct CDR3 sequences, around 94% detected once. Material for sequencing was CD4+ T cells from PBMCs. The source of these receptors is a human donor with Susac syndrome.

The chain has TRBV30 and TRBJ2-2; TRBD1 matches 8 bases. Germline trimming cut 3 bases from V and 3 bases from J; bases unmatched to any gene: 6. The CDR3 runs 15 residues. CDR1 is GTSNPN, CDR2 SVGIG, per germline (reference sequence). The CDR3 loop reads CAWSARTGHTGELFF. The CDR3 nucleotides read TGTGCCTGGAGCGCCCGGACAGGGCACACCGGGGAGCTGTTTTTT.

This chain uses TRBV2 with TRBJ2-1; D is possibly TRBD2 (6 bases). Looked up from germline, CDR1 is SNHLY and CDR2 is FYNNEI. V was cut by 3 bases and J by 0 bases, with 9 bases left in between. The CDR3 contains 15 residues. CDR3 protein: CASSEGLFSYNEQFF. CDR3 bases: TGTGCCAGCAGTGAGGGACTTTTCTCCTACAATGAGCAGTTCTTC.

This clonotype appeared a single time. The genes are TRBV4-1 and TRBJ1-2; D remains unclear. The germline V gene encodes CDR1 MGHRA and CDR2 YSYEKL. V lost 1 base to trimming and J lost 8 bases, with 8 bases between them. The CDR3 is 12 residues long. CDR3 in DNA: TGCGCCAGCAGCCAAGGAACGGACGGCTACACCTTC. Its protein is CASSQGTDGYTF.

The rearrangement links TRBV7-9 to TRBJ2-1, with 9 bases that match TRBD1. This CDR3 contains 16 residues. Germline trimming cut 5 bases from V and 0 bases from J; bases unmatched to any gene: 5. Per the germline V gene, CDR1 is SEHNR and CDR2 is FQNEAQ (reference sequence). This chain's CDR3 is CASSAWTGASYNEQFF. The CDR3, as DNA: TGTGCCAGCAGCGCGTGGACAGGGGCCTCCTACAATGAGCAGTTCTTC.

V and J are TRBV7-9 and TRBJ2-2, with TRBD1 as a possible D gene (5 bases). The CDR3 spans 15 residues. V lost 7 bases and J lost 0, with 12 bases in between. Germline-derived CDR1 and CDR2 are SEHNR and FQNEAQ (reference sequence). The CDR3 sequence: CASTLDNSNTGELFF. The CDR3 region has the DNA TGTGCCAGCACCCTGGACAATTCGAACACCGGGGAGCTGTTTTTT.

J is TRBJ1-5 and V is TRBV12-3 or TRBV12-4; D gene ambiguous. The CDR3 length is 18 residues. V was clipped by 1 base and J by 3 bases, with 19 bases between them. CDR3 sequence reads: CASSLVFEVLHLNQPQHF. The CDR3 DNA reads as TGTGCCAGCAGTTTAGTGTTCGAGGTTTTACATCTCAATCAGCCCCAGCATTTT.

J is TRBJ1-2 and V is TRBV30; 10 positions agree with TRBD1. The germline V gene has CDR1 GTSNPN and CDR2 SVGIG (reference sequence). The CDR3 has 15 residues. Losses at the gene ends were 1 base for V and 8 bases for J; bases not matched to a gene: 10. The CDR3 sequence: CAWSDGQGGSRGYTF. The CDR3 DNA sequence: TGTGCCTGGAGTGACGGACAGGGGGGTAGTAGAGGCTACACCTTC.

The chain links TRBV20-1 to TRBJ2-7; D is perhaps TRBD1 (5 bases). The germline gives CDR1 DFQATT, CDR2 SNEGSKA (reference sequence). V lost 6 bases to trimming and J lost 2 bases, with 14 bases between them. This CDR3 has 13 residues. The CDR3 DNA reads TGCAGTGCAGAAAGGGGCAGCGCCTACGAGCAGTACTTC. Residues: CSAERGSAYEQYF.

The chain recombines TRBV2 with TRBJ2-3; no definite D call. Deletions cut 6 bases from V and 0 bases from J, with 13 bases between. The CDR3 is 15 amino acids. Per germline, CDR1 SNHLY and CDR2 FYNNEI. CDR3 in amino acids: CASSLEGFSTDTQYF. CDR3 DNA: TGTGCCAGCAGCCTTGAAGGGTTTAGCACAGATACGCAGTATTTT.

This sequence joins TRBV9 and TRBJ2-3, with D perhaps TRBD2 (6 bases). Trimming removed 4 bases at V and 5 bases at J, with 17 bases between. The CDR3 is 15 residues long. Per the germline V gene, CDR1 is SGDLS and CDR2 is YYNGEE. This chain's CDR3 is CASSLGRNRLDTQYF. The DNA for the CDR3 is TGTGCCAGCAGCTTGGGGAGGAATCGTTTAGATACGCAGTATTTT.

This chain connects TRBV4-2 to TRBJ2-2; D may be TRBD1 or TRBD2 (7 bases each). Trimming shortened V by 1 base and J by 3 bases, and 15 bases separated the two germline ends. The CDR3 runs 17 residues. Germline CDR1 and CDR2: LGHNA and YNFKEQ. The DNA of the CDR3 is TGTGCCAGCAGCCAAGTTCCCAGGGGGGGGCACACCGGGGAGCTGTTTTTT. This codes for CASSQVPRGGHTGELFF.

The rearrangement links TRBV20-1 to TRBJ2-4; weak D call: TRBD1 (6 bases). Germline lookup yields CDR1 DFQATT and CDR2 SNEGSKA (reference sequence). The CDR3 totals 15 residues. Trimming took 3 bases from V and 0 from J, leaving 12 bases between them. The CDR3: CSASTGILAKNIQYF. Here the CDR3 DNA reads TGCAGTGCTAGTACAGGGATACTAGCCAAAAACATTCAGTACTTC.

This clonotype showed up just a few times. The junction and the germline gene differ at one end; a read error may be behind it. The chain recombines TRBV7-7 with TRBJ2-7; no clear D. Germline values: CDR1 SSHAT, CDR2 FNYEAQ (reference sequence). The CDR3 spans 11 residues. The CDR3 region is CASSWGYEQYF. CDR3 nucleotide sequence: TGTGCTAGCAGCTGGGGTTACGAGCAGTACTTC. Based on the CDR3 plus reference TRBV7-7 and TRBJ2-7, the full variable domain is GAGVSQSPRYKVTKRGQDVTLRCDPISSHATLYWYQQALGQGPEFLTYFNYEAQPDKSGLPSDRFSAERPEGSISTLTIQRTEQRDSAMYRCASSWGYEQYFGPGTRLTVT.

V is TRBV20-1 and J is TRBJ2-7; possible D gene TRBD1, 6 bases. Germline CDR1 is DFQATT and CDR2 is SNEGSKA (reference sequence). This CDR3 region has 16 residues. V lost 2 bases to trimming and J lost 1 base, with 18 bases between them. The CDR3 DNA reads TGCAGTGCTAGAATCGTAGGGACACCCAGTTCCTACGAGCAGTACTTC. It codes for CSARIVGTPSSYEQYF.

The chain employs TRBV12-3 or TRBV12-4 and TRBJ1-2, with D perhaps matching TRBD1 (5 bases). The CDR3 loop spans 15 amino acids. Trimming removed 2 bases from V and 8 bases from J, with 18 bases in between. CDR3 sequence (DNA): TGTGCCAGCAGTTTAAATCCCGGGACTCCTACAGGCTACACCTTC. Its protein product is CASSLNPGTPTGYTF.

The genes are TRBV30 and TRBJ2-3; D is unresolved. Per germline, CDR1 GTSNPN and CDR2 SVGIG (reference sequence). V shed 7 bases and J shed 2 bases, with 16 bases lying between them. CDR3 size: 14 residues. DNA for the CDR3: TGTGCCTTTACGTCTAAGAGGATCACAGATACGCAGTATTTT. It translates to CAFTSKRITDTQYF.

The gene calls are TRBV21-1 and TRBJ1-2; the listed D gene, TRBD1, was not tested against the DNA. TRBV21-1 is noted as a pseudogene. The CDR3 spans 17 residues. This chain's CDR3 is CASSNTGGGDNSYGYTF. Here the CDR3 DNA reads TGTGCCAGCAGCAATACCGGGGGCGGGGACAATTCCTATGGCTACACCTTC.

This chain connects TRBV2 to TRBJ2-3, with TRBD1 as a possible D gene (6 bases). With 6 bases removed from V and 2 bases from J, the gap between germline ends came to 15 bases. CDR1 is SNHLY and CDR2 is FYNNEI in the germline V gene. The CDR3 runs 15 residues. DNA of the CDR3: TGTGCCAGCAGGAAGGGGGACACCGCCACAGATACGCAGTATTTT. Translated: CASRKGDTATDTQYF.

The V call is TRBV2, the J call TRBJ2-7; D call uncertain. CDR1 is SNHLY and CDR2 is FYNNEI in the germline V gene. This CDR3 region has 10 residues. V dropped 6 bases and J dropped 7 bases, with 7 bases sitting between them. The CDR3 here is CASRLGEQYF. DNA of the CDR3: TGTGCCAGCAGGTTAGGGGAGCAGTACTTC.

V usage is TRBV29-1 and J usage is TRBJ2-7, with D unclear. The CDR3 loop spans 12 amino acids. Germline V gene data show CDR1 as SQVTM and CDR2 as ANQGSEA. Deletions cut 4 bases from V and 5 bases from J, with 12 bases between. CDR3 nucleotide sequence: TGCAGCGTTGTAATCACAAGGCACGAGCAGTACTTC. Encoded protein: CSVVITRHEQYF.

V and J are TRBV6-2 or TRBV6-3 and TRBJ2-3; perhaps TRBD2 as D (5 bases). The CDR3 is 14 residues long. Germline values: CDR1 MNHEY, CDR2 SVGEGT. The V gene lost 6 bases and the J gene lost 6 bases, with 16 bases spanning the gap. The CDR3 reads CASREARIGDTQYF. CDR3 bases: TGTGCCAGCAGGGAGGCTAGAATCGGTGATACGCAGTATTTT.